Presented here are 27 T cell receptor beta chains from one specimen sequenced in a study of shared T cell receptors in the human thymus. Sequenced by immunoSEQ multiplex PCR; TCRdb stores in-frame clones only, minus some. The sample holds about 380,000 clones, just under 95% seen once. The sequenced sample consisted of thymocytes. The source is a human donor.

The chain is built from TRBV7-9 and TRBJ2-7; no clear D. The V gene's germline CDR1 is SEHNR and CDR2 FQNEAQ (reference sequence). V gave up 2 bases and J gave up 5 bases, with 22 bases separating them. The CDR3 has 17 residues. The CDR3 region is CASSLSVQVRLMDEQYF. DNA for the CDR3: TGTGCCAGCAGCTTATCAGTGCAGGTTAGGCTGATGGACGAGCAGTACTTC.

J is TRBJ1-1 and V is TRBV30; unclear D gene. This CDR3 region has 15 residues. Germline V lookup: CDR1 GTSNPN, CDR2 SVGIG (reference sequence). Deletions cut 0 bases from V and 2 bases from J, with 13 bases between. The chain's CDR3 is CAWSVNSRGNTEAFF. As DNA, the CDR3 is TGTGCCTGGAGTGTAAACTCGCGGGGAAACACTGAAGCTTTCTTT. The variable domain in full, completed from reference TRBV30 and TRBJ1-1, reads SQTIHQWPATLVQPVGSPLSLECTVEGTSNPNLYWYRQAAGRGLQLLFYSVGIGQISSEVPQNLSASRPQDRQFILSSKKLLLSDSGFYLCAWSVNSRGNTEAFFGQGTRLTVV.

This clone is a singleton in its sample. This chain links TRBV5-1 with TRBJ2-1; 7 nucleotides agree with TRBD2. This CDR3 region has 15 residues. The V segment lost 5 bases and the J segment 7 bases; nucleotides outside the gene matches: 12. Germline V gene sequence: CDR1 SGHRS, CDR2 YFSETQ. The CDR3 DNA reads as TGCGCCAGCAGTTTGCTTGGGCTAGCGGAAAATGAGCAGTTCTTC. It specifies CASSLLGLAENEQFF.

This clone is a singleton in its sample. The rearrangement links TRBV27 to TRBJ2-7; 7 bases line up with TRBD2. Per the germline V gene, CDR1 is MNHEY and CDR2 is SMNVEV (reference sequence). Germline trimming cut 4 bases from V and 3 bases from J; bases unmatched to any gene: 6. The CDR3 length is 14 residues. CDR3: CASSSRLAGYEQYF. In DNA, the CDR3 is TGTGCCAGCAGTTCACGACTAGCAGGCTACGAGCAGTACTTC.

This chain uses TRBV7-8 with TRBJ2-4; D not certain. V shed 0 bases and J shed 1 base, with 4 bases lying between them. This CDR3 comprises 14 residues. The germline gives CDR1 SGHVS, CDR2 FQNEAQ. CDR3 bases: TGTGCCAGCAGCTTAGCCAGGGCCAAAAACATTCAGTACTTC. It codes for CASSLARAKNIQYF.

This chain joins TRBV27 and TRBJ1-5; TRBD1 matches at 9 bases. The CDR3 length is 16 residues. Germline trimming cut 3 bases from V and 1 base from J; bases unmatched to any gene: 4. The germline V gene encodes CDR1 MNHEY and CDR2 SMNVEV (reference sequence). CDR3 region: CASSFTGGRSNQPQHF. In DNA, the CDR3 is TGTGCCAGCAGTTTCACAGGGGGCAGGAGCAATCAGCCCCAGCATTTT.

This rearrangement joins TRBV9 to TRBJ2-5, with 11 bases lining up with TRBD2. V dropped 3 bases and J dropped 5; count of bases not matched to a gene: 9. The CDR3 is made up of 16 amino acids. Germline-derived CDR1 and CDR2 are SGDLS and YYNGEE. CDR3: CASSGDSGRAGETQYF. The CDR3 coding sequence is TGTGCCAGCAGCGGGGATAGCGGGAGGGCAGGGGAGACCCAGTACTTC. Full variable domain (remainder filled in from reference TRBV9 and TRBJ2-5): DSGVTQTPKHLITATGQRVTLRCSPRSGDLSVYWYQQSLDQGLQFLIQYYNGEERAKGNILERFSAQQFPDLHSELNLSSLELGDSALYFCASSGDSGRAGETQYFGPGTRLLVL.

This chain uses TRBV15 with TRBJ2-2, with no clear D. Germline V gene lookup returns CDR1 LNHNV and CDR2 YYDKDF (reference sequence). The CDR3 runs to 14 residues. V lost 5 bases and J 5 bases, leaving 12 bases between the germline ends. The CDR3 DNA sequence: TGTGCCACCAGCTTGCGCTCCCCAACCGGGGAGCTGTTTTTT. Translation gives CATSLRSPTGELFF.

The chain couples TRBV12-1 to TRBJ2-1; TRBD2 reflects the table's D call only, with no check against the DNA. TRBV12-1 is recorded as a pseudogene. This CDR3 contains 16 residues. This chain's CDR3 is CASSFRVLADYNEQFF. For the CDR3, the DNA is TGTGCCAGCAGCTTTCGTGTACTAGCGGATTACAATGAGCAGTTCTTC.

The CDR3 spells CASSLTSGSYEQYF. CDR3 sequence (DNA): TGTGCCAGCAGCCTCACTAGCGGGAGTTACGAGCAGTACTTC. V usage is TRBV11-3 and J usage is TRBJ2-7; the match to TRBD2 covers 11 bases. Per the germline V gene, CDR1 is SGHNT and CDR2 is YENEEA. The V and J ends lost 5 bases and 4 bases, in that order; junction bases with no gene match: 4. This CDR3 contains 14 residues.

In the case of this clone: One end of the junction fails to match germline, which may point to a read error. The chain combines TRBV7-2 with TRBJ2-1; no clear D gene. Germline CDR1 is SGHTA and CDR2 is FQGNSA. This CDR3 region has 11 residues. CDR3 nucleotide sequence: TGTGCCAGCAGCCCCGTACCTCGGTCGATCTTC. Protein: CASSPVPRSIF.

The rearrangement joins TRBV10-3 to TRBJ1-1; 11 positions match TRBD1. CDR3 size: 14 residues. The germline CDR1 and CDR2 sequences are ENHRY and SYGVKD. The junction had 4 bases not matched to a gene; V was cut back by 4 bases and J by 6 bases. CDR3 protein: CAISGGTGGPEAFF. CDR3 nucleotide sequence: TGTGCCATCAGTGGCGGGACAGGGGGTCCTGAAGCTTTCTTT.

The chain links TRBV5-8 to TRBJ2-3; a possible D gene is TRBD2 (6 bases). The V gene lost 0 bases and the J gene lost 7 bases, with 15 bases spanning the gap. Germline lookup yields CDR1 SGHTS and CDR2 YDEGEE. The CDR3 consists of 15 residues. Here the CDR3 DNA reads TGTGCCAGCAGCTTGGCCCCCGGGACTTCGAATACGCAGTATTTT. Translating it yields CASSLAPGTSNTQYF.

V gene TRBV4-1 combines with J gene TRBJ1-2; TRBD1 is a possible D gene (5 bases). From germline, CDR1 is MGHRA and CDR2 YSYEKL. The CDR3 contains 16 residues. V lost 0 bases, J lost 1 base, and 12 bases lay in between. The CDR3 nucleotides read TGCGCCAGCAGCCAAGATGAGACAGACCTTAACTATGGCTACACCTTC. It encodes CASSQDETDLNYGYTF.

The CDR3 spells CAWSVRRPNEQFF. CDR3 sequence (DNA): TGTGCCTGGAGTGTACGTCGCCCCAATGAGCAGTTCTTC. The chain couples TRBV30 to TRBJ2-1; no clear D. CDR3 length: 13 residues. Germline V gives CDR1 GTSNPN, CDR2 SVGIG (reference sequence). V lost 0 bases and J lost 6, with 9 bases in between.

This clone was detected once. The chain joins TRBV7-9 to TRBJ2-5, with D perhaps matching TRBD1 or TRBD2 (5 bases each). This CDR3 spans 19 amino acids. Germline-derived CDR1 and CDR2 are SEHNR and FQNEAQ (reference sequence). The V end lost 1 base, the J end lost 0 bases, and 21 bases lay between the germline ends. CDR3 residues: CASSLGGESCREHQETQYF. The CDR3 region has the DNA TGTGCCAGCAGCTTAGGTGGCGAGTCGTGCAGGGAGCACCAAGAGACCCAGTACTTC.

This chain links TRBV27 with TRBJ2-5, with D possibly TRBD2 on 5 matching bases. V was cut by 5 bases and J by 1 base, with 14 bases left in between. Germline CDR1 is MNHEY and CDR2 is SMNVEV (reference sequence). This CDR3 has 15 amino acids. This chain's CDR3 is CASSPALALQETQYF. As DNA, the CDR3 is TGTGCCAGCAGTCCGGCCCTAGCCCTCCAAGAGACCCAGTACTTC.

The V and J genes are TRBV7-6 and TRBJ2-5; TRBD2 might be the D (6 bases). CDR1 and CDR2 from the germline V gene are SGHVS and FNYEAQ. The V and J ends lost 4 bases and 8 bases respectively, with 11 bases between them. CDR3 length equals 12 residues. The CDR3, as DNA: TGTGCCAGCAGCTCATACGGGGGAACCCAGTACTTC. This translates into CASSSYGGTQYF.

The CDR3 DNA sequence: TGTGCCAGTAGTATAAGGCCTAGCGGGAGACAGGAGCAGTTCTTC. Its protein is CASSIRPSGRQEQFF. The V call is TRBV19, the J call TRBJ2-1; TRBD2 aligns across 10 bases. This CDR3 is 15 amino acids long. The germline V gene encodes CDR1 LNHDA and CDR2 SQIVND (reference sequence). With 2 bases clipped from V and 10 bases from J, the junction kept 8 bases outside the gene matches. The entire variable domain, with the rest obtained from reference TRBV19 and TRBJ2-1, is as follows: DGGITQSPKYLFRKEGQNVTLSCEQNLNHDAMYWYRQDPGQGLRLIYYSQIVNDFQKGDIAEGYSVSREKKESFPLTVTSAQKNPTAFYLCASSIRPSGRQEQFFGPGTRLTVL.

The chain has TRBV27 and TRBJ2-7; unclear D gene. Trimming removed 4 bases from V and 7 bases from J, with 20 bases in between. Germline loops: CDR1 MNHEY, CDR2 SMNVEV (reference sequence). The CDR3 runs 15 residues. The CDR3 loop is CASSSMYQDPREQYF. CDR3 nucleotides: TGTGCCAGCAGTTCGATGTACCAAGACCCTCGGGAGCAGTACTTC.

This chain joins TRBV29-1 and TRBJ1-2, with 9 nucleotides matching TRBD1. Losses at the gene ends were 6 bases for V and 4 bases for J; bases not matched to a gene: 9. Germline CDR1 reads SQVTM; CDR2 reads ANQGSEA. This CDR3 has 14 residues. The CDR3 coding sequence is TGCAGCGTGACCTGGACAGGGGACTGCTATGGCTACACCTTC. It yields the protein CSVTWTGDCYGYTF. The whole variable domain, remainder taken from reference TRBV29-1 and TRBJ1-2, is SAVISQKPSRDICQRGTSLTIQCQVDSQVTMMFWYRQQPGQSLTLIATANQGSEATYESGFVIDKFPISRPNLTFSTLTVSNMSPEDSSIYLCSVTWTGDCYGYTFGSGTRLTVV.

The gene calls are TRBV5-1 and TRBJ2-1; TRBD2 matches at 8 bases. Per germline, CDR1 SGHRS and CDR2 YFSETQ. The CDR3 is made up of 14 amino acids. With V trimmed by 4 bases and J by 8 bases, 8 bases remained unmatched. CDR3 in DNA: TGCGCCAGCAGCCCCCCGGGAGGGATACATGAGCAGTTCTTC. Encoded protein: CASSPPGGIHEQFF.

The rearrangement links TRBV5-4 to TRBJ2-1; D may be TRBD2 (5 bases). The V end lost 2 bases, the J end lost 4 bases, and 16 bases lay between the germline ends. Germline V gene lookup returns CDR1 SGHNT and CDR2 YYREEE (reference sequence). CDR3 length equals 16 residues. The chain's CDR3 is CASSFGGLEDYNEQFF. Here the CDR3 DNA reads TGTGCCAGCAGCTTCGGAGGTTTGGAGGATTACAATGAGCAGTTCTTC. Supplemented by reference TRBV5-4 and TRBJ2-1, the full variable domain reads ETGVTQSPTHLIKTRGQQVTLRCSSQSGHNTVSWYQQALGQGPQFIFQYYREEENGRGNFPPRFSGLQFPNYSSELNVNALELDDSALYLCASSFGGLEDYNEQFFGPGTRLTVL.

In this sample, this clone turned up once. This sequence joins TRBV5-4 and TRBJ2-1; D tentatively fits TRBD1 or TRBD2 (5 bases each). CDR3 length: 15 amino acids. CDR1 is SGHNT, CDR2 YYREEE, per germline (reference sequence). Trimming removed 4 bases from V and 5 bases from J, with 16 bases in between. DNA for the CDR3: TGTGCCAGCAGCCCCCCTTCGCCGGGGCACAATGAGCAGTTCTTC. Encoded protein: CASSPPSPGHNEQFF.

J is TRBJ2-3 and V is TRBV28; D not certain. V was shortened by 2 bases and J by 1 base, with 13 bases between the two germline ends. Per germline, CDR1 MDHEN and CDR2 SYDVKM. The CDR3 extends over 16 amino acids. The CDR3 spells CASSLVATVGTDTQYF. CDR3 sequence (DNA): TGTGCCAGCAGTTTAGTTGCAACAGTGGGCACAGATACGCAGTATTTT.

The genes are TRBV28 and TRBJ2-5; 7 bases line up with TRBD2. The germline V gene has CDR1 MDHEN and CDR2 SYDVKM. The CDR3 covers 23 residues. Unmatched junction bases numbered 28, after V lost 1 base and J lost 2 bases. DNA of the CDR3: TGTGCCAGCAGTTTATCTTCGGACCTGGACGTCAGCACCTCGGGGGGTGAACAAGAGACCCAGTACTTC. It encodes CASSLSSDLDVSTSGGEQETQYF. The whole variable domain, filled in from reference TRBV28 and TRBJ2-5, reads DVKVTQSSRYLVKRTGEKVFLECVQDMDHENMFWYRQDPGLGLRLIYFSYDVKMKEKGDIPEGYSVSREKKERFSLILESASTNQTSMYLCASSLSSDLDVSTSGGEQETQYFGPGTRLLVL.

This chain links TRBV5-6 with TRBJ1-5; TRBD1 might be the D (5 bases). V lost 1 base and J 1 base, leaving 9 bases between the germline ends. The germline gives CDR1 SGHDT, CDR2 YYEEEE. This CDR3 spans 15 amino acids. The CDR3 DNA sequence: TGTGCCAGCAGCTTGACAGGAGAGAGCAATCAGCCCCAGCATTTT. Protein product: CASSLTGESNQPQHF. Using reference TRBV5-6 and TRBJ1-5 for the parts outside the CDR3, the full variable domain is DAGVTQSPTHLIKTRGQQVTLRCSPKSGHDTVSWYQQALGQGPQFIFQYYEEEERQRGNFPDRFSGHQFPNYSSELNVNALLLGDSALYLCASSLTGESNQPQHFGDGTRLSIL.